The 18 T cell receptor beta chains below all came from one sample that was sequenced in a study of response to subunit inactivated influenza vaccine. TCRdb analysed the RT-PCR reads with MiXCR anew, one entry per CDR3 protein. The data contain about 500,000 distinct CDR3 sequences, approximately 7.2% of them singletons. The material was PBMCs from blood, obtained less than 30 months after vaccination. These receptors came from a man between 45 and 75 years old who received an inactivated influenza vaccine.

This clonotype was seen at least ten times. A junction boundary mismatches the germline segment, possibly from a read error. The V call is TRBV7-2, the J call TRBJ2-3; 7 nucleotides match TRBD2. The CDR3 is 14 amino acids. Per the germline V gene, CDR1 is SGHTA and CDR2 is FQGNSA. The CDR3 protein is CASSSRTSTDTQYF. CDR3 in DNA: TGCGCCAGCAGCTCTAGGACTAGTACAGATACGCAGTATTTT.

This rearrangement joins TRBV4-1 to TRBJ1-6, with D hard to call. CDR3 length equals 14 residues. The germline gives CDR1 MGHRA, CDR2 YSYEKL. The V end lost 0 bases, the J end lost 7 bases, and 7 bases lay between the germline ends. CDR3 in amino acids: CASSQEQGNSPLHF. Here the CDR3 DNA reads TGCGCCAGCAGCCAAGAGCAAGGGAATTCACCCCTCCACTTT.

V usage is TRBV4-3 and J usage is TRBJ2-5, with 7 nucleotides matching TRBD2. J lost 5 bases, V lost 4 bases, and 10 bases had no gene match. The CDR3 spans 15 residues. Germline values: CDR1 LGHNA, CDR2 YSLEER. The CDR3 nucleotides are TGCGCCAGCAGCCCTCTACTAGCGAGCCGGGAGACCCAGTACTTC. Its translation: CASSPLLASRETQYF.

In its sample, this clonotype was seen a few times. The rearrangement joins TRBV7-8 to TRBJ1-5, with a tentative D call TRBD1 (6 bases). This CDR3 is built from 12 residues. With 5 bases removed from V and 10 bases from J, the gap between germline ends came to 12 bases. Germline CDR1 reads SGHVS; CDR2 reads FQNEAQ. DNA for the CDR3: TGTGCCAGCAGCCCCGACAGGAACCCCCAGCATTTT. Its protein is CASSPDRNPQHF.

The chain links TRBV5-1 to TRBJ2-7; 10 positions match TRBD2. This CDR3 spans 15 amino acids. Looked up from germline, CDR1 is SGHRS and CDR2 is YFSETQ. V shed 0 bases and J 3 bases; nucleotides not matched to a gene: 3. The CDR3: CASSLGRTSGYEQYF. The CDR3 nucleotides read TGCGCCAGCAGCTTGGGTAGGACTAGCGGCTACGAGCAGTACTTC.

This chain connects TRBV29-1 to TRBJ2-3; TRBD2 is a possible D gene (6 bases). CDR1 is SQVTM and CDR2 is ANQGSEA in the germline V gene. V lost 6 bases and J lost 0, with 16 bases in between. CDR3 length equals 15 residues. This chain's CDR3 is CSVISRGTSTDTQYF. The CDR3 DNA reads TGCAGCGTCATAAGTCGCGGGACTAGCACAGATACGCAGTATTTT.

This clonotype has at least ten counts. The chain couples TRBV20-1 to TRBJ2-3; D uncertain. Germline assignment: CDR1 DFQATT and CDR2 SNEGSKA (reference sequence). The V gene lost 1 base and the J gene lost 3 bases, with 14 bases spanning the gap. This CDR3 contains 15 residues. The CDR3 is CSARGATDNTDTQYF. The CDR3 region has the DNA TGCAGTGCTAGAGGAGCAACAGACAATACAGATACGCAGTATTTT.

With respect to this clonotype: This may stem from a read error, because a much larger clone lies one nucleotide away. The chain joins TRBV12-3 or TRBV12-4 to TRBJ1-6, with TRBD1 matching 9 bases. There are 13 residues in the CDR3. V shed 6 bases and J 6 bases; nucleotides not matched to a gene: 0. CDR3 in DNA: TGTGCCAGCAGGGACAGGGGTAATTCACCCCTCCACTTT. Its translation is CASRDRGNSPLHF.

The rearrangement uses TRBV2 and TRBJ2-7; 12 bases are a match to TRBD2. The CDR3 is 15 amino acids. The germline V gene encodes CDR1 SNHLY and CDR2 FYNNEI. V was clipped by 4 bases and J by 5 bases; unmatched bases: 6. The CDR3 DNA follows: TGTGCCAGCAGTGTACTAGCGGGGGGCCCCAACGAGCAGTACTTC. Translated, it gives CASSVLAGGPNEQYF.

This clonotype was counted a few times. The gene calls are TRBV7-2 and TRBJ2-7; 7 nucleotides agree with TRBD2. The V segment lost 4 bases and the J segment 0 bases; nucleotides outside the gene matches: 6. In germline, CDR1 is SGHTA, CDR2 FQGNSA. The CDR3 has 15 residues. The CDR3, as DNA: TGTGCCAGCAGCTACACGGGACTAATCTCCTACGAGCAGTACTTC. This encodes CASSYTGLISYEQYF.

This clonotype was observed at least ten times. The chain recombines TRBV6-1 with TRBJ2-1; 13 bases are a match to TRBD2. Germline assignment: CDR1 MNHNS and CDR2 SASEGT. V was pared by 7 bases and J by 7 bases, with 1 base of the junction left unmatched. This CDR3 has 13 amino acids. The CDR3 sequence: CASMGLAGNEQFF. CDR3 bases: TGTGCCAGCATGGGACTAGCGGGGAATGAGCAGTTCTTC.

There are many counts of this clonotype. This chain links TRBV27 with TRBJ1-2, with 7 positions matching TRBD1. Trimming took 3 bases from V and 7 from J; bases not matched to a gene: 8. CDR1 is MNHEY and CDR2 is SMNVEV in the germline V gene (reference sequence). The CDR3 totals 14 residues. This CDR3 is CASSLTSTGPGYTF. In DNA form, the CDR3 reads TGTGCCAGCAGTTTGACCTCGACAGGGCCTGGCTACACCTTC.

In this sample, this clonotype turned up a few times. V is TRBV5-8 and J is TRBJ2-3; D uncertain. V was trimmed by 4 bases and J by 5 bases, leaving 14 bases between them. CDR1 and CDR2 from the germline V gene are SGHTS and YDEGEE. The CDR3 has 14 residues. The CDR3 nucleotides read TGTGCCAGCAGCCTCTACACCTGGGGAGATACGCAGTATTTT. This translates into CASSLYTWGDTQYF. Full variable domain (rest looked up from reference TRBV5-8 and TRBJ2-3): EAGVTQSPTHLIKTRGQQATLRCSPISGHTSVYWYQQALGLGLQFLLWYDEGEERNRGNFPPRFSGRQFPNYSSELNVNALELEDSALYLCASSLYTWGDTQYFGPGTRLTVL.

In this sample, this clonotype turned up many times. This chain joins TRBV2 and TRBJ2-5, with 9 bases lining up with TRBD2. The CDR3 has 18 residues. Germline CDR1 and CDR2: SNHLY and FYNNEI. J gave up 0 bases and V 4 bases, and 12 bases lay outside the gene matches. CDR3 nucleotides: TGTGCCAGCAGTGGGGGGGCCTCTAGCGGGGTGAACCAAGAGACCCAGTACTTC. It translates to CASSGGASSGVNQETQYF.

There are a few counts of this clonotype. CDR3 nucleotide sequence: TGCGCCAGCAGCTTGGGACAGGAAGGAGGGGAGCTGTTTTTT. It codes for CASSLGQEGGELFF. The V gene is TRBV5-1, the J gene TRBJ2-2; possible D gene TRBD1, 6 bases. From germline, CDR1 is SGHRS and CDR2 YFSETQ. The CDR3 is 14 amino acids. V shed 0 bases and J shed 8 bases, with 11 bases lying between them.

V and J are TRBV20-1 and TRBJ2-7; D gene ambiguous. CDR1 DFQATT and CDR2 SNEGSKA come from the germline V gene (reference sequence). Trimming took 7 bases from V and 1 from J, leaving 14 bases between them. CDR3 length equals 13 residues. DNA for the CDR3: TGCAGTGTTGGCCCGAACCTTTCCTACGAGCAGTACTTC. Encoded protein: CSVGPNLSYEQYF.

The table lists this clonotype with a few counts. This chain links TRBV20-1 with TRBJ2-3, with D uncertain. V was trimmed by 4 bases and J by 2 bases, leaving 10 bases between them. This CDR3 has 13 amino acids. Germline CDR1 reads DFQATT; CDR2 reads SNEGSKA (reference sequence). CDR3 residues: CSAIREVTDTQYF. As DNA, the CDR3 is TGCAGTGCTATCCGCGAGGTCACAGATACGCAGTATTTT.

The chain recombines TRBV7-2 with TRBJ1-1; no firm D call. This CDR3 is 13 amino acids long. Germline CDR1 SGHTA, CDR2 FQGNSA. Trimming removed 4 bases at V and 1 base at J, with 7 bases between. The CDR3 region has the DNA TGTGCCAGCAGCTCCGAGGGGAACACTGAAGCTTTCTTT. Translating it yields CASSSEGNTEAFF.